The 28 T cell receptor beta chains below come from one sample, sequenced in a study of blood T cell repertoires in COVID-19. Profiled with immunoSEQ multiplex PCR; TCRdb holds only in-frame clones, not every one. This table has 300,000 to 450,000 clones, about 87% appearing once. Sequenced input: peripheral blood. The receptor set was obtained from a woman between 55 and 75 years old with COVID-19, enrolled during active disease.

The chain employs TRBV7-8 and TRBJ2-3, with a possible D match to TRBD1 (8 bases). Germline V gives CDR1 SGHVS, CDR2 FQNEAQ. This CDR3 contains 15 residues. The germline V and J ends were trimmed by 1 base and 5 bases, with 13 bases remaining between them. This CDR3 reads CASSLDRGGGDTQYF. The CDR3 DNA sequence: TGTGCCAGCAGCTTAGACAGGGGGGGTGGAGATACGCAGTATTTT.

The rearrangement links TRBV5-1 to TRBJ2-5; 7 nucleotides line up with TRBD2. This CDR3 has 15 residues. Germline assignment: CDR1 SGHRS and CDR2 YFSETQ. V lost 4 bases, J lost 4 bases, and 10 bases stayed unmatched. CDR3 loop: CASSKRGGGGETQYF. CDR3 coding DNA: TGCGCCAGCAGCAAAAGGGGTGGCGGGGGAGAGACCCAGTACTTC.

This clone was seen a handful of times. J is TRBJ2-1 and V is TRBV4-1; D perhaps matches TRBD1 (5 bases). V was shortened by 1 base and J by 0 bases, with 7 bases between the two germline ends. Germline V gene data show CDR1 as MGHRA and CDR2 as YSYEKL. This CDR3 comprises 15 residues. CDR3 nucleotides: TGCGCCAGCAGCCAAGGACAGCTCTCCTACAATGAGCAGTTCTTC. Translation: CASSQGQLSYNEQFF.

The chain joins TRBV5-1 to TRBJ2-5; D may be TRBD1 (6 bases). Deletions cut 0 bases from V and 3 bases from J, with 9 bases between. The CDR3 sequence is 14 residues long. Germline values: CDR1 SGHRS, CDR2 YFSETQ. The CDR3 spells CASSLEAGEETQYF. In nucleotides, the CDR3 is TGCGCCAGCAGCTTGGAGGCAGGGGAAGAGACCCAGTACTTC.

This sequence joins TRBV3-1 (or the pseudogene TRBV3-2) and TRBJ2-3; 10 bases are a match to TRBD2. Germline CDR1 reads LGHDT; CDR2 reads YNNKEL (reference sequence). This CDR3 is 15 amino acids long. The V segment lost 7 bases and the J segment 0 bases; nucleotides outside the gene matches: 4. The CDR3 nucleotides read TGTGCCAGCATGAAAGCGGGGGGGAGCACAGATACGCAGTATTTT. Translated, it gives CASMKAGGSTDTQYF.

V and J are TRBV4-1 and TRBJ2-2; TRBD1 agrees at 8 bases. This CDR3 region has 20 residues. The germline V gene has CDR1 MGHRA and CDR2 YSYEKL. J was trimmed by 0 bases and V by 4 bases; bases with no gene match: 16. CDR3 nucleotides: TGCGCCAGCAGCCCCCTAGAACGGACAGGGCTGAAAGCGAACACCGGGGAGCTGTTTTTT. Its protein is CASSPLERTGLKANTGELFF.

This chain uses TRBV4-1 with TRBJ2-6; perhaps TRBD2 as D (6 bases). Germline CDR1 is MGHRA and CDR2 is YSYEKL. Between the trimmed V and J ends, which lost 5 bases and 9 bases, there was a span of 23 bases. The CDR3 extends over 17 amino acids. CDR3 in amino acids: CASSSILTSLRGNVLTF. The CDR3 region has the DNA TGCGCCAGCAGCAGTATCTTAACTAGCTTACGAGGCAACGTCCTGACTTTC.

CDR3 coding DNA: TGCGCCAGCAGCTTGGGTGGGGCCCAAGAGACCCAGTACTTC. Protein: CASSLGGAQETQYF. The rearrangement joins TRBV5-1 to TRBJ2-5, with a weak D call TRBD1 (5 bases). The CDR3 length is 14 residues. CDR1 and CDR2 from the germline V gene are SGHRS and YFSETQ. The V end lost 0 bases, the J end lost 1 base, and 7 bases lay between the germline ends.

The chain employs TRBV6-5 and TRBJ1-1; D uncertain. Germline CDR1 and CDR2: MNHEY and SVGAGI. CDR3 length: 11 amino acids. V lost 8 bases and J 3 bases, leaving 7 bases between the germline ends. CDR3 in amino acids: CASRADTEAFF. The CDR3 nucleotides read TGTGCCAGCCGCGCGGACACTGAAGCTTTCTTT.

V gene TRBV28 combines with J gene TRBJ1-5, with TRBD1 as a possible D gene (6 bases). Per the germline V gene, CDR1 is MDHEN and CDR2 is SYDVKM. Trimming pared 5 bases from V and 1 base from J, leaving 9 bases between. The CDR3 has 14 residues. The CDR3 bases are TGTGCCAGCAGTCCACAGGGAAGCAATCAGCCCCAGCATTTT. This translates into CASSPQGSNQPQHF.

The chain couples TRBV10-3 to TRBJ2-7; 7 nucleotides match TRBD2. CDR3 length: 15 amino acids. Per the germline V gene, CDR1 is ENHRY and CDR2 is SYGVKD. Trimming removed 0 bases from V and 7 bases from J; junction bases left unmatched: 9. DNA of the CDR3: TGTGCCATCAGTGAGTCGGGCGGGGGTGTAGGAGAGCAGTACTTC. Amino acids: CAISESGGGVGEQYF.

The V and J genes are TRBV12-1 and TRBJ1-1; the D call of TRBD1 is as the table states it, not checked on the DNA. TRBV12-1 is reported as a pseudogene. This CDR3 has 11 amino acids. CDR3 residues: CASSFQSEAFF. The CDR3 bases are TGTGCCAGCAGCTTTCAATCTGAAGCTTTCTTT.

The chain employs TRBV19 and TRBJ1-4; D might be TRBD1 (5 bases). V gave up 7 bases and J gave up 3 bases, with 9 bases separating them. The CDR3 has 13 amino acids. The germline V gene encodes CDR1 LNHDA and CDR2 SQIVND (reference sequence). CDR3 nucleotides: TGTGCCAGTAAGGGGCACGCTAATGAAAAACTGTTTTTT. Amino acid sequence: CASKGHANEKLFF. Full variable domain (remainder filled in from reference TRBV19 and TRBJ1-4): DGGITQSPKYLFRKEGQNVTLSCEQNLNHDAMYWYRQDPGQGLRLIYYSQIVNDFQKGDIAEGYSVSREKKESFPLTVTSAQKNPTAFYLCASKGHANEKLFFGSGTQLSVL.

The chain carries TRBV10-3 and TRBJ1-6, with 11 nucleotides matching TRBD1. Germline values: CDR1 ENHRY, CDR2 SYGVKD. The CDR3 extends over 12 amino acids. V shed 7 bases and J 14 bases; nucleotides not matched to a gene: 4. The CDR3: CAINPGQGALHF. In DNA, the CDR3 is TGTGCCATCAATCCGGGACAGGGGGCCCTCCACTTT.

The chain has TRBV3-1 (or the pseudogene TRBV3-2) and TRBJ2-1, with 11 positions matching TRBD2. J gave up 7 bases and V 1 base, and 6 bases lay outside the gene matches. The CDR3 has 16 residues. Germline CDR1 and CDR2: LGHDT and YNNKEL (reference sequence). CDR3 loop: CASSQGLAGGRNEQFF. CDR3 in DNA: TGTGCCAGCAGCCAAGGGCTAGCGGGGGGTAGGAATGAGCAGTTCTTC.

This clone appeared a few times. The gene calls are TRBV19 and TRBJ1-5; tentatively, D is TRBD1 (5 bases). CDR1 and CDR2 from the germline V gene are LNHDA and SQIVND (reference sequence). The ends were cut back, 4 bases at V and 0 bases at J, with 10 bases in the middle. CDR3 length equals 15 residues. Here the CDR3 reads CASSTQGYSNQPQHF. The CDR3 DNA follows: TGTGCCAGTAGTACTCAGGGCTATAGCAATCAGCCCCAGCATTTT. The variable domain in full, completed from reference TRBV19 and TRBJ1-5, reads DGGITQSPKYLFRKEGQNVTLSCEQNLNHDAMYWYRQDPGQGLRLIYYSQIVNDFQKGDIAEGYSVSREKKESFPLTVTSAQKNPTAFYLCASSTQGYSNQPQHFGDGTRLSIL.

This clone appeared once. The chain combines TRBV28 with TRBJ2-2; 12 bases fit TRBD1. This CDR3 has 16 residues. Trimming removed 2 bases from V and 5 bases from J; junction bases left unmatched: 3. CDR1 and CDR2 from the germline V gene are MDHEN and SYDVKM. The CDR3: CASSLPGQGATGELFF. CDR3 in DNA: TGTGCCAGCAGTTTACCGGGACAGGGGGCAACCGGGGAGCTGTTTTTT.

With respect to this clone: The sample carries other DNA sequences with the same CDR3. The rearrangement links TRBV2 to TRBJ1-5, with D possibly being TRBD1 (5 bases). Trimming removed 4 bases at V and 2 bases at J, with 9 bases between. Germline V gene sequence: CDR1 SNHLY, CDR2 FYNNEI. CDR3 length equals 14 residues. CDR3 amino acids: CASSVRGGNQPQHF. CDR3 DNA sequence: TGTGCCAGCAGTGTTAGGGGCGGCAATCAGCCCCAGCATTTT.

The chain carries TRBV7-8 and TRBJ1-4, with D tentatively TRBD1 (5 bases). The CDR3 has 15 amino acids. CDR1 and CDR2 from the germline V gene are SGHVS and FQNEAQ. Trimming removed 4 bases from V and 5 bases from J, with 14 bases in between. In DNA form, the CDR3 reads TGTGCCAGCAGCTCGCAGGGAAACGGGAATGAAAAACTGTTTTTT. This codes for CASSSQGNGNEKLFF.

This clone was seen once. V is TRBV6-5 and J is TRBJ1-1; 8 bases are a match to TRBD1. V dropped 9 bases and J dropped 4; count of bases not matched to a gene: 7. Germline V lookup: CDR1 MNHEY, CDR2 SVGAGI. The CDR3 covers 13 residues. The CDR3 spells CASRTGRATEAFF. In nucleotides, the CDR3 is TGTGCCAGTCGGACAGGGCGGGCCACTGAAGCTTTCTTT.

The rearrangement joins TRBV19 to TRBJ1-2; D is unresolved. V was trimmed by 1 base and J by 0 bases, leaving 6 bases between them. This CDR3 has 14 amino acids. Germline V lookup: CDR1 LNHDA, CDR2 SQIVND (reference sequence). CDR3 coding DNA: TGTGCCAGTAGTATAGTTCTAGCTAACTATGGCTACACCTTC. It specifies CASSIVLANYGYTF.

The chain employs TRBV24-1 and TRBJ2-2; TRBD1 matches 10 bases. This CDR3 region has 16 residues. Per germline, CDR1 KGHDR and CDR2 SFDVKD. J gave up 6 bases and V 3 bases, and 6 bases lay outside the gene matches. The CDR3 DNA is TGTGCCACCAGTGATGAGACAGGGGGCCTGTCCGGGGAGCTGTTTTTT. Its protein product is CATSDETGGLSGELFF.

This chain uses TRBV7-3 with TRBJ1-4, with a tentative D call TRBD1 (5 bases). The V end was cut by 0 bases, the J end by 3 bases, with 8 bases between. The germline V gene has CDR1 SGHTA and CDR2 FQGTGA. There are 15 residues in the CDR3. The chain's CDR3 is CASSLTGAANEKLFF. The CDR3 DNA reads TGTGCCAGCAGCTTAACAGGGGCCGCTAATGAAAAACTGTTTTTT. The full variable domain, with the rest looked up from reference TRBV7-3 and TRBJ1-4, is GAGVSQTPSNKVTEKGKYVELRCDPISGHTALYWYRQSLGQGPEFLIYFQGTGAADDSGLPNDRFFAVRPEGSVSTLKIQRTERGDSAVYLCASSLTGAANEKLFFGSGTQLSVL.

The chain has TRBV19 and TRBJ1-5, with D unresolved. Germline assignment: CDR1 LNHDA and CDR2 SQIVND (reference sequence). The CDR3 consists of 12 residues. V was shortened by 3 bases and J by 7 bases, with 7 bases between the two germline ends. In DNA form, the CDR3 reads TGTGCCAGTAGTATGATCGGGCAGCCCCAGCATTTT. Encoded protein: CASSMIGQPQHF.

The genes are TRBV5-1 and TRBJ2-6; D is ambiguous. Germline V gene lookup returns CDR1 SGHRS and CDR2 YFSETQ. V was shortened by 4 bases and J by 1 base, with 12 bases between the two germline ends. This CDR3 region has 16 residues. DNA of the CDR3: TGCGCCAGCAGCGTTCTTCAGTCATCTGGGGCCAACGTCCTGACTTTC. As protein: CASSVLQSSGANVLTF.

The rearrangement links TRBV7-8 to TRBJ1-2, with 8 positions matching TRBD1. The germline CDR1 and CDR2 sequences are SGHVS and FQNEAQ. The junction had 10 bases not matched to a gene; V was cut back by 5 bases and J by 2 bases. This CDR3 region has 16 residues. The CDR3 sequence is CASSIYDRGGNYGYTF. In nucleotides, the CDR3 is TGTGCCAGCAGCATCTACGACAGGGGCGGGAACTATGGCTACACCTTC.

Here the CDR3 DNA reads TGCGCCAGCAGCGCGGGACTAGCGGGGGCTTACCAAGAGACCCAGTACTTC. Its protein is CASSAGLAGAYQETQYF. This chain connects TRBV5-1 to TRBJ2-5, with 14 bases fitting TRBD2. The CDR3 consists of 17 residues. V shed 4 bases and J 0 bases; nucleotides not matched to a gene: 5. Germline CDR1 SGHRS, CDR2 YFSETQ.

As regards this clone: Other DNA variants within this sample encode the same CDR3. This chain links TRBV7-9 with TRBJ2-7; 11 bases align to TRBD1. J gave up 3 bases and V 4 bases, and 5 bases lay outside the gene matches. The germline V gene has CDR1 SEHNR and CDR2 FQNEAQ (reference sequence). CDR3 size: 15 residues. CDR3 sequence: CASSSTGTGGYEQYF. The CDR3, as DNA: TGTGCCAGCAGCTCAACCGGGACAGGGGGCTACGAGCAGTACTTC.